This T cell receptor (beta chain) derives from a study of blood T cell repertoires in COVID-19 (dated by TCRdb to between 2020 and 2021). Turning to the overall study: Collaborator samples came from the United States, Italy and Spain and covered acute and convalescent phases of COVID-19. The material from the prospective study consisted of cDNA or gDNA derived from T cells, B-cell-depleted T cells, or PBMCs. Deeply sampled blood TCRbeta repertoires from subjects exposed to, actively infected with, or recovered from COVID-19 were included in the dataset. The repertoires were released in a freely available public database meant as a resource for research on the immune response to SARS-CoV-2. The samples were drawn from the first 160 participants of the ongoing ImmuneRACE study and from over 950 subjects provided by 6 global collaborators. Nearly every sample came with metadata listing a de-identified subject ID, COVID-19 status, age in years and sex. Where available, HLA class I and class II types were obtained from metadata supplied by the sample provider rather than from assay-based typing. Broader findings and caveats from the paper: Clinical and demographic metadata were provided uncurated, with the amount varying by source and participant.

The immunoSEQ Assay, a bias-controlled multiplex PCR, was used to amplify TCRbeta CDR3 regions from genomic DNA. Per the authors' processing: Within the assay, amplification of reference gene primers was used to estimate how many nucleated cells each sample contained. To quantify the absolute abundance of each unique TCRbeta CDR3 rearrangement, sequence reads were collapsed and filtered. For each sample, productive Simpson clonality was calculated as the square root of Simpson's diversity index over productive rearrangements. TCRdb re-hosts the immuneACCESS table, in-frame sequences only. Its copies lack some clones; in the studies checked, an unresolved V gene accounts for under half of them, and the cause for the rest is not known. V and J calls and clone size are as listed in that table; D and trimming were resolved from the DNA. The sample yields roughly 150,000 clones; 80% to 90% were counted once. The ten largest clonotypes hold around 8% of the sample.

To note about this clone: No cognate antigen has been identified for it. Per-base qualities were not stored, and no clone one base away is much larger.

The CDR3 holds 13 amino acids from the cysteine to the valine. The read is trimmed to its CDR3 DNA, 39 bases read in frame from base 1. Trimming at the junction amounts to 0 bases on V and 3 bases on J, and the germline ends lie 6 bases apart. The germline V gene encodes CDR1 MGHRA and CDR2 YSYEKL. One collaborating source in Seattle enrolled patients during active infection and followed them longitudinally through the course of disease. Whole blood was collected in K2EDTA tubes by collaborating institutions according to the institutions' own protocols. Collaborator samples were shipped for TCRbeta analysis as frozen whole blood, isolated PBMCs, or DNA extracted from either sample type.

The chain was built from TRBV4-1 and TRBJ2-7; the D gene cannot be resolved reliably. The sample comprised peripheral blood. This TCR came from a woman aged 55 to 70 with COVID-19, enrolled during active disease. The CDR3 here reads CASSQESGYEQYV. The DNA sequence is TGCGCCAGCAGCCAAGAGTCGGGCTACGAGCAGTACGTC.